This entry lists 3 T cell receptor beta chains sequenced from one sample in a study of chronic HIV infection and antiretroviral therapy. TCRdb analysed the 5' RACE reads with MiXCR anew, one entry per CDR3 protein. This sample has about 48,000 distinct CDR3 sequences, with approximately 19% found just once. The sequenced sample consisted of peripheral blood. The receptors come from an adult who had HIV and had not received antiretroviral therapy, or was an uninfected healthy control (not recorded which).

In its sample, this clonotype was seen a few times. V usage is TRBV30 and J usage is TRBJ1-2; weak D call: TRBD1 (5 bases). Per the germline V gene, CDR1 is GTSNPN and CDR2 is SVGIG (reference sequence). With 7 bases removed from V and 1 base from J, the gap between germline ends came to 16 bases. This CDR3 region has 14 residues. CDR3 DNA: TGTGCCTCGACGGGGGACGCGAGTAACTATGGCTACACCTTC. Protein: CASTGDASNYGYTF.

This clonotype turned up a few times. The DNA for the CDR3 is TGTGCCAGCAGTTTGCGGGGCACAGATACGCAGTATTTT. This sequence encodes CASSLRGTDTQYF. The chain has TRBV12-3 or TRBV12-4 and TRBJ2-3; D may be TRBD2 (5 bases). The CDR3 runs 13 residues. V lost 3 bases to trimming and J lost 1 base, with 5 bases between them.

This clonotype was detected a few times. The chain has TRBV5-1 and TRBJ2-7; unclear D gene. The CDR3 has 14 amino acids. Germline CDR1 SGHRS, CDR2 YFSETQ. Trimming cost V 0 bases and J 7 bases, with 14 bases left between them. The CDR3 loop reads CASSLGHSTWEQYF. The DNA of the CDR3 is TGCGCCAGCAGCTTGGGGCACTCGACGTGGGAGCAGTACTTC.